The 8 T cell receptor beta chains given below trace back to one sample, sequenced in a study of cytotoxic CD8 clonotypes in ibrutinib-treated CLL. Sequencing used immunoSEQ multiplex PCR; TCRdb keeps in-frame clones, though not all of them. The table has 110,000 to 150,000 clones, approximately 90% seen once. The sample was PBMCs, taken after 12 months of ibrutinib treatment. These receptors were collected from a human donor with chronic lymphocytic leukemia.

Only one count was recorded for this clone. The rearrangement links TRBV5-1 to TRBJ1-2; D possibly corresponds to TRBD1 (5 bases). The CDR3 sequence is 13 residues long. V was clipped by 4 bases and J by 4 bases, with 11 bases between them. In germline, CDR1 is SGHRS, CDR2 YFSETQ. DNA of the CDR3: TGCGCCAGCAGCCAGGGACGGCTCTATGGCTACACCTTC. Its translation is CASSQGRLYGYTF.

This chain links TRBV5-8 with TRBJ2-6, with TRBD1 matching 7 bases. This CDR3 has 19 residues. The germline gives CDR1 SGHTS, CDR2 YDEGEE. Losses at the gene ends were 2 bases for V and 0 bases for J; bases not matched to a gene: 11. This CDR3 reads CASSFGLQGIPSGANVLTF. CDR3 DNA sequence: TGTGCCAGCAGCTTTGGGTTACAGGGGATACCCTCTGGGGCCAACGTCCTGACTTTC.

V gene TRBV7-9 combines with J gene TRBJ1-2, with D possibly matching TRBD1 (5 bases). CDR1 is SEHNR and CDR2 is FQNEAQ in the germline V gene (reference sequence). Trimming cost V 7 bases and J 1 base, with 13 bases left between them. The CDR3 runs 14 residues. The DNA of the CDR3 is TGTGCCAGCACTGGGGCGGGACTTAACTATGGCTACACCTTC. It encodes CASTGAGLNYGYTF.

This clone appeared once. Germline is not matched at one junction end, which may reflect a read error. The genes are TRBV7-7 and TRBJ2-1, with D possibly matching TRBD2 (6 bases). The CDR3 length is 15 residues. CDR1 is SSHAT and CDR2 is FNYEAQ in the germline V gene (reference sequence). The CDR3 sequence is CASSYYGGVGNEQFF. The CDR3 bases are TGTGCTAGCAGCTACTACGGAGGGGTCGGAAATGAGCAGTTCTTC.

The chain uses TRBV27 and TRBJ2-2; TRBD1 agrees at 8 bases. With V trimmed by 4 bases and J by 7 bases, 2 bases remained unmatched. The CDR3 is 13 residues long. Looked up from germline, CDR1 is MNHEY and CDR2 is SMNVEV (reference sequence). CDR3 loop: CASSYRGVGELFF. The CDR3 bases are TGTGCCAGCAGTTACAGGGGGGTCGGGGAGCTGTTTTTT.

J is TRBJ2-1 and V is TRBV5-4; D may be TRBD2 (6 bases). The CDR3 has 15 amino acids. Trimming shortened V by 7 bases and J by 9 bases, and 23 bases separated the two germline ends. Germline CDR1 SGHNT, CDR2 YYREEE (reference sequence). CDR3 nucleotides: TGTGCCAGCGCCCCGGGAGTTTCTACGGCGGGTGAGCAGTTCTTC. Translation gives CASAPGVSTAGEQFF.

The V gene is TRBV7-8, the J gene TRBJ2-5; TRBD2 matches 10 bases. This CDR3 has 17 amino acids. The V gene's germline CDR1 is SGHVS and CDR2 FQNEAQ. With 5 bases clipped from V and 4 bases from J, the junction kept 13 bases outside the gene matches. The CDR3 reads CASSPGPSGRSSETQYF. The CDR3 nucleotides read TGTGCCAGCAGCCCGGGTCCTAGCGGGAGATCGTCAGAGACCCAGTACTTC.

V and J are TRBV11-2 and TRBJ2-1; D unclear. V was pared by 0 bases and J by 4 bases, with 10 bases between. This CDR3 spans 15 amino acids. From germline, CDR1 is SGHAT and CDR2 FQNNGV. The CDR3 DNA sequence: TGTGCCAGCAGCTTAGAAGACGGCGGATACAATGAGCAGTTCTTC. Translated, it gives CASSLEDGGYNEQFF.